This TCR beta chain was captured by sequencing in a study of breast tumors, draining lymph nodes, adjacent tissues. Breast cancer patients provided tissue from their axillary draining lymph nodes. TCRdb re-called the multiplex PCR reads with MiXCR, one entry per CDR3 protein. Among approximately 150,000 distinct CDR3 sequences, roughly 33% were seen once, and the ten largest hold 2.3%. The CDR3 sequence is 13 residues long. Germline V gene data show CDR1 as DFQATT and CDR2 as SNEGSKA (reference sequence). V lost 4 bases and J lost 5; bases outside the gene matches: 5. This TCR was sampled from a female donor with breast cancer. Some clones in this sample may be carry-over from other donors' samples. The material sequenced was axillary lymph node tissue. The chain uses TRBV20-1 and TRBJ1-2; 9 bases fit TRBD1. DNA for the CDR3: TGCAGTGCTACATGGACAGGGGAATATGGCTACACCTTC. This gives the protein CSATWTGEYGYTF.